The source of this TCR beta chain is a study of T cell responses to AZD1222 COVID-19 vaccine. Data came from immunoSEQ multiplex PCR; TCRdb stores just in-frame clones and leaves some out. The repertoire holds under 150,000 clones, with about 87% as singletons. Germline V gene lookup returns CDR1 SQVTM and CDR2 ANQGSEA. The CDR3 is 16 residues long. V was trimmed by 2 bases and J by 3 bases, leaving 19 bases between them. This chain uses TRBV29-1 with TRBJ1-2; tentative D call: TRBD1 (6 bases). The TCR was taken from an adult in good health. Sequenced here: peripheral blood, sampled on day 0 of AZD1222 vaccination. CDR3 nucleotides: TGCAGCGTTGAACGACAGGATTCTAATCACTACTATGGCTACACCTTC. This encodes CSVERQDSNHYYGYTF.